One and the same sample provided the 23 T cell receptor beta chains below, sequenced in a study of T cell responses to AZD1222 COVID-19 vaccine (dated by TCRdb to the early 2020s). This specimen's time point label, interpreted: baseline before first vaccination. This sample's treatment or condition label indicates: meningococcal conjugate vaccine given as trial control. To prepare the library, the immunoSEQ multiplex PCR assay was applied. TCRdb limited this immuneACCESS table to in-frame rearrangements with V and J called. A share of clones is missing; checked studies link under half to unresolved V genes, and the rest is unexplained. Across this sample there are around 160,000 clones, with 80% to 85% seen only once. 3.5% to 5% of the sample is taken by the ten largest. The sequences come from peripheral blood, collected on day 0 of MenACWY control vaccination. The receptor set was obtained from an adult in good health.

This rearrangement joins TRBV11-3 to TRBJ2-3, with 8 bases lining up with TRBD1. Unmatched junction bases numbered 11, after V lost 5 bases and J lost 4 bases. Germline CDR1 reads SGHNT; CDR2 reads YENEEA. The CDR3 totals 16 residues. This CDR3 reads CASSARTGRYADTQYF. The CDR3 region has the DNA TGTGCCAGCAGCGCCCGGACAGGGCGGTATGCAGATACGCAGTATTTT.

V and J are TRBV5-5 and TRBJ1-4; 7 positions agree with TRBD1. Germline loops: CDR1 SGHKS, CDR2 YYEKEE (reference sequence). V shed 0 bases, J shed 5 bases, and the junction held 7 bases outside the gene matches. This CDR3 comprises 16 residues. The DNA for the CDR3 is TGTGCCAGCAGCTTGGTTGGTGGGACAGTGAATGAAAAACTGTTTTTT. It is translated as CASSLVGGTVNEKLFF. Looking up the rest from reference TRBV5-5 and TRBJ1-4 gives the full variable domain: DAGVTQSPTHLIKTRGQQVTLRCSPISGHKSVSWYQQVLGQGPQFIFQYYEKEERGRGNFPDRFSARQFPNYSSELNVNALLLGDSALYLCASSLVGGTVNEKLFFGSGTQLSVL.

J is TRBJ1-2 and V is TRBV7-8; TRBD1 matches 7 bases. Trimming cost V 1 base and J 4 bases; bases outside gene matches: 3. The CDR3 is 14 amino acids. Germline assignment: CDR1 SGHVS and CDR2 FQNEAQ. The CDR3 DNA follows: TGTGCCAGCAGCTTAGAGACAGGGATCTATGGCTACACCTTC. Translating it yields CASSLETGIYGYTF.

The chain is built from TRBV5-5 and TRBJ1-1; D not resolved. Germline V CDR1 and CDR2: SGHKS, YYEKEE (reference sequence). The CDR3 has 15 amino acids. The ends were cut back, 0 bases at V and 0 bases at J, with 9 bases in the middle. The CDR3, as DNA: TGTGCCAGCAGCTTGGATTTGGGGTTGAACACTGAAGCTTTCTTT. Amino acids: CASSLDLGLNTEAFF. The variable domain in full, with the rest retrieved from reference TRBV5-5 and TRBJ1-1, is DAGVTQSPTHLIKTRGQQVTLRCSPISGHKSVSWYQQVLGQGPQFIFQYYEKEERGRGNFPDRFSARQFPNYSSELNVNALLLGDSALYLCASSLDLGLNTEAFFGQGTRLTVV.

The genes are TRBV28 and TRBJ2-2; D remains unclear. Germline lookup yields CDR1 MDHEN and CDR2 SYDVKM. This CDR3 region has 16 residues. Trimming cost V 6 bases and J 0 bases, with 14 bases left between them. This CDR3 reads CASRPKTVANTGELFF. In DNA form, the CDR3 reads TGTGCCAGCAGGCCCAAGACGGTTGCGAACACCGGGGAGCTGTTTTTT.

The genes are TRBV4-1 and TRBJ2-5; D unresolved. Trimming left V 0 bases short and J 3 bases short, with 11 bases between. The CDR3 spans 15 residues. Germline loops: CDR1 MGHRA, CDR2 YSYEKL. The CDR3 loop is CASSQELGKEETQYF. The CDR3 nucleotides read TGCGCCAGCAGCCAAGAATTGGGAAAGGAAGAGACCCAGTACTTC.

The rearrangement joins TRBV25-1 to TRBJ1-1; 7 bases match TRBD1. V trimming: 2 bases; J trimming: 3 bases; junction bases outside the gene matches: 6. Germline V CDR1 and CDR2: MGHDK, SYGVNS. The CDR3 consists of 15 residues. DNA for the CDR3: TGTGCCAGCAGTGAACGGGGCAGGGGGTACACTGAAGCTTTCTTT. Translated, it gives CASSERGRGYTEAFF.

This chain uses TRBV29-1 with TRBJ1-2; no definite D call. Trimming removed 7 bases at V and 6 bases at J, with 18 bases between. CDR1 and CDR2 (germline): SQVTM, ANQGSEA. The CDR3 is 13 residues long. The CDR3 DNA is TGCAGCGCGGACGGTACCGCCGGGGATGGCTACACCTTC. Protein product: CSADGTAGDGYTF.

The chain is built from TRBV12-5 and TRBJ2-1; D might be TRBD1 (5 bases). This CDR3 comprises 16 residues. V was trimmed by 5 bases and J by 1 base, leaving 15 bases between them. The germline V gene encodes CDR1 LGHNT and CDR2 FRNRAP. CDR3 bases: TGTGCTAGTGGTCCCTACGTGAGACAGTCCTACAATGAGCAGTTCTTC. This codes for CASGPYVRQSYNEQFF.

The rearrangement joins TRBV19 to TRBJ1-2, with D unclear. The V gene's germline CDR1 is LNHDA and CDR2 SQIVND (reference sequence). The length of the CDR3 is 16 residues. With 1 base removed from V and 7 bases from J, the gap between germline ends came to 19 bases. CDR3 residues: CASSIALVMAGSGYTF. The CDR3 nucleotides are TGTGCCAGTAGTATAGCGTTGGTTATGGCGGGGTCTGGCTACACCTTC. Looking up the rest from reference TRBV19 and TRBJ1-2 gives the full variable domain: DGGITQSPKYLFRKEGQNVTLSCEQNLNHDAMYWYRQDPGQGLRLIYYSQIVNDFQKGDIAEGYSVSREKKESFPLTVTSAQKNPTAFYLCASSIALVMAGSGYTFGSGTRLTVV.

The V gene is TRBV19, the J gene TRBJ1-1; TRBD1 matches at 8 bases. J lost 5 bases, V lost 7 bases, and 9 bases had no gene match. The V gene's germline CDR1 is LNHDA and CDR2 SQIVND (reference sequence). CDR3 length equals 14 residues. This CDR3 is CASILDRDRTEAFF. CDR3 DNA sequence: TGTGCCAGTATCCTGGACAGGGATCGAACTGAAGCTTTCTTT.

The chain recombines TRBV7-8 with TRBJ1-1, with no clear D. Trimming stripped 5 bases from V and 3 bases from J, with 7 bases between. Germline-derived CDR1 and CDR2 are SGHVS and FQNEAQ. The CDR3 runs to 12 residues. Here the CDR3 DNA reads TGTGCCAGCAGCGAACAGCACACTGAAGCTTTCTTT. Its protein product is CASSEQHTEAFF. The full variable domain, rest sourced from reference TRBV7-8 and TRBJ1-1, is GAGVSQSPRYKVAKRGQDVALRCDPISGHVSLFWYQQALGQGPEFLTYFQNEAQLDKSGLPSDRFFAERPEGSVSTLKIQRTQQEDSAVYLCASSEQHTEAFFGQGTRLTVV.

The chain joins TRBV19 to TRBJ1-5, with D unresolved. Trimming removed 5 bases from V and 3 bases from J, with 5 bases in between. The length of the CDR3 is 12 residues. Per the germline V gene, CDR1 is LNHDA and CDR2 is SQIVND (reference sequence). For the CDR3, the DNA is TGTGCCAGTAGTCCCATCAATCAGCCCCAGCATTTT. Amino acids: CASSPINQPQHF.

The chain uses TRBV5-8 and TRBJ2-7; 7 bases map to TRBD1. With 4 bases clipped from V and 2 bases from J, the junction kept 9 bases outside the gene matches. The CDR3 has 15 amino acids. The germline CDR1 and CDR2 sequences are SGHTS and YDEGEE. The CDR3 here is CASSPRGKGTYEQYV. The DNA of the CDR3 is TGTGCCAGCAGCCCCAGGGGGAAGGGTACCTACGAGCAGTACGTC.

The rearrangement joins TRBV4-1 to TRBJ1-6; D is perhaps TRBD1 (5 bases). Germline values: CDR1 MGHRA, CDR2 YSYEKL. The CDR3 is 17 residues long. V lost 4 bases to trimming and J lost 0 bases, with 13 bases between them. CDR3 DNA: TGCGCCAGCAGCCCCCAGGGAGGCAGCTCCTATAATTCACCCCTCCACTTT. Protein product: CASSPQGGSSYNSPLHF.

The rearrangement links TRBV4-1 to TRBJ2-3; TRBD2 matches at 11 bases. The germline V gene encodes CDR1 MGHRA and CDR2 YSYEKL. This CDR3 is 16 amino acids long. V shed 4 bases and J 3 bases; nucleotides not matched to a gene: 6. The CDR3 bases are TGCGCCAGCAGCCGGATTAGCGGGGGGGTAACAGATACGCAGTATTTT. As protein: CASSRISGGVTDTQYF.

The V call is TRBV6-1, the J call TRBJ1-3, with D perhaps TRBD1 (5 bases). V was cut by 2 bases and J by 0 bases, with 11 bases left in between. The CDR3 has 16 residues. Germline-derived CDR1 and CDR2 are MNHNS and SASEGT. The CDR3 region is CASSENEGASGNTIYF. In nucleotides, the CDR3 is TGTGCCAGCAGTGAAAATGAAGGGGCCTCTGGAAACACCATATATTTT.

V and J are TRBV24-1 and TRBJ1-1; TRBD1 is a possible D gene (5 bases). Germline CDR1 KGHDR, CDR2 SFDVKD. Trimming pared 0 bases from V and 0 bases from J, leaving 31 bases between. There are 23 residues in the CDR3. In nucleotides, the CDR3 is TGTGCCACCAGTGATTTGTCTGTCCCGGGGCCAGGATCATTTAGAAGTGTGAACACTGAAGCTTTCTTT. Its protein product is CATSDLSVPGPGSFRSVNTEAFF.

The chain combines TRBV10-3 with TRBJ1-5, with 8 bases fitting TRBD1. Germline loops: CDR1 ENHRY, CDR2 SYGVKD. The CDR3 sequence is 15 residues long. Losses at the gene ends were 2 bases for V and 4 bases for J; bases not matched to a gene: 4. The CDR3 DNA reads as TGTGCCATCAGTGAGGGGGGGACAGGTAATCAGCCCCAGCATTTT. Protein sequence: CAISEGGTGNQPQHF.

This clone showed up just a few times. The gene calls are TRBV29-1 and TRBJ2-1, with D possibly matching TRBD1 (5 bases). The CDR3 consists of 13 residues. Germline-derived CDR1 and CDR2 are SQVTM and ANQGSEA. V lost 0 bases and J lost 7, with 10 bases in between. The CDR3 reads CSVEEGQNNEQFF. Here the CDR3 DNA reads TGCAGCGTTGAAGAGGGGCAAAATAATGAGCAGTTCTTC.

The chain uses TRBV7-6 and TRBJ1-3; D is possibly TRBD1 (5 bases). CDR1 is SGHVS and CDR2 is FNYEAQ in the germline V gene. Trimming shortened V by 4 bases and J by 1 base, and 17 bases separated the two germline ends. The CDR3 spans 17 residues. The chain's CDR3 is CASSWGSGGKSGNTIYF. The CDR3 nucleotides are TGTGCCAGCAGCTGGGGCTCGGGGGGAAAGTCTGGAAACACCATATATTTT.

V usage is TRBV7-8 and J usage is TRBJ1-2; TRBD1 matches 8 bases. This CDR3 comprises 15 residues. The germline V gene has CDR1 SGHVS and CDR2 FQNEAQ. The V segment lost 4 bases and the J segment 5 bases; nucleotides outside the gene matches: 9. The CDR3 nucleotides read TGTGCCAGCAGCTCCGGGACAGGATGGGAGTATGGCTACACCTTC. As protein: CASSSGTGWEYGYTF.

This chain joins TRBV13 and TRBJ1-2; D ambiguous. The V gene lost 4 bases and the J gene lost 2 bases, with 14 bases spanning the gap. The CDR3 is 15 amino acids. From germline, CDR1 is PRHDT and CDR2 FYEKMQ (reference sequence). The CDR3 DNA is TGTGCCAGCAGCTCCTTGAGTACAGCGAACTATGGCTACACCTTC. This encodes CASSSLSTANYGYTF.